This T cell receptor beta chain was documented in a study of CXCR3-negative and CXCR3-positive naive CD8 T cells. Whole-study findings and limits: Memory CD8+ T cell repertoires were far less diverse than both naive subsets.

The study made its TRB cDNA libraries by 5' RACE, adding UMI labels. TCRdb reprocessed the 5' RACE reads and stores each CDR3 protein as one record, lacking DNA. The table gives tens of thousands of distinct CDR3 sequences; the top ten clones make up roughly 1.4% of it. The CDR3 runs to 15 residues. In germline, CDR1 is MGHRA, CDR2 YSYEKL. On this clonotype itself: Its antigen is as yet unknown.

The genes are TRBV4-1 and TRBJ2-7; TCRdb names TRBD1, which stays unverified in the absence of DNA. Sequenced: naive CXCR3- CD8+ T cells from blood. Stated subset: CD45RO-CCR7+CD27+CD95- naive CD8+ T cells lacking CXCR3 (TNR3-). This clonotype was sampled from a human donor in good health. Some clones in this sample may be carry-over from other donors' samples. CDR3: CASSQGVPGSYEQYF.